A selection of T cell receptor beta chains follows, all from one sample in a study of T-cell reconstitution after alpha-beta-depleted transplantation in children. TCRdb reprocessed the PCR reads via MiXCR and lists one record per CDR3 protein. The sample yields 780,000 or so distinct CDR3 sequences, less than 20% seen once. Sequenced material: PBMCs, mostly from graft donor cells, taken 360 days after TCRalphabeta/CD19-depleted stem cell transplant. The receptors here all came from a male patient aged 5 to 17 who had a stem cell transplant for acute lymphoblastic leukemia, so the T cells may come from the graft donor. Each CDR3 is given without its conserved first and last residue. Fields, in order: V gene, J gene, CDR3 protein.

TRBV10-2	TRBJ1-5	ASKQGSNQPQH
TRBV15	TRBJ2-3	ATSNRLANTDTQY
TRBV5-1	TRBJ2-7	ASSLDRLEYAYEQY
TRBV7-9	TRBJ2-5	ASSFAGARETQY
TRBV29-1	TRBJ2-1	SVEDYDGSKVYNEQF
TRBV20-1	TRBJ2-7	SAPVIPRYEQY
TRBV18	TRBJ2-3	ASSKFDTDTQY
TRBV2	TRBJ2-5	ASRPSGRGETQY
TRBV29-1	TRBJ2-7	SVISSGPSNEQY
TRBV29-1	TRBJ2-7	SVALAGREQY
TRBV4-1	TRBJ1-3	ASSQVGSGNTIY
TRBV5-1	TRBJ1-2	ASSLVGPRDGYT
TRBV7-9	TRBJ2-4	ASLSAGGPPIQY
TRBV29-1	TRBJ2-5	SAARTPRGETQY
TRBV7-3	TRBJ2-5	ASSLKGLGETQY
TRBV27	TRBJ2-3	ASSFTSGRALGRTQY
TRBV4-1	TRBJ2-5	ASSPQWANLGETQY
TRBV20-1	TRBJ2-2	SAHRRGQSNTGELF
TRBV4-1	TRBJ1-4	ASSQGGSGGHEKLF
TRBV30	TRBJ2-1	AFIPGLNEQF
TRBV20-1	TRBJ2-2	SARIVSGSREGINTGELF
TRBV12-3/TRBV12-4	TRBJ2-3	ASTQASGGTDTQY
TRBV20-1	TRBJ2-1	SATSGRGRQIGQF
TRBV11-2	TRBJ2-2	ASRRGHGGKRNTGELF
TRBV4-1	TRBJ1-1	ASSPGRGLKMNTEAF
TRBV7-2	TRBJ1-6	ASSSRGGGRNSPLH
TRBV6-1	TRBJ1-3	ASREKGQGLRFFFSGNTIY
TRBV19	TRBJ2-2	ASSMGQNTGELF
TRBV20-1	TRBJ1-5	SAGNRGQPQH
TRBV12-3/TRBV12-4	TRBJ2-7	ASSLSKGTSSLYEQY
TRBV5-1	TRBJ2-1	ASGSGGTGDGVAQLNEQF
TRBV20-1	TRBJ2-2	SARDHTNTGELF
TRBV12-3/TRBV12-4	TRBJ1-5	ASSPTKNQPQH
TRBV12-3/TRBV12-4	TRBJ2-1	ASSPWGGDNEQF
TRBV2	TRBJ2-5	ASRFRETQY